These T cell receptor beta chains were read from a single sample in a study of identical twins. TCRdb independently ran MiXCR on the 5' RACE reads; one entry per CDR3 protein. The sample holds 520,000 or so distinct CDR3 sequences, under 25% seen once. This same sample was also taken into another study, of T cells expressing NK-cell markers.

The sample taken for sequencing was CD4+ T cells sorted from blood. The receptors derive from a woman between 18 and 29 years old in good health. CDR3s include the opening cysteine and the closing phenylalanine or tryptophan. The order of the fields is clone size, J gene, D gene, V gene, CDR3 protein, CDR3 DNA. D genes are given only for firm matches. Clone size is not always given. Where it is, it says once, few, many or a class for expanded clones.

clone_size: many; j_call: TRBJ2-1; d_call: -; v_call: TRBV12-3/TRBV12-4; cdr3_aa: CASSPLRSSYNEQFF; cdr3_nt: TGTGCCAGCAGTCCACTTAGAAGCTCCTACAATGAGCAGTTCTTC
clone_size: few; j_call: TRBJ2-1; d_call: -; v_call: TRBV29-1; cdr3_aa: CSEGHYNEQFF; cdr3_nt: TGCAGCGAGGGACACTACAATGAGCAGTTCTTC
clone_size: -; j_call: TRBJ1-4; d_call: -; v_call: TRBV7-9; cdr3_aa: CASSLAEATNEKLFF; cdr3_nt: TGTGCCAGCAGCTTAGCAGAGGCAACTAATGAAAAACTGTTTTTT
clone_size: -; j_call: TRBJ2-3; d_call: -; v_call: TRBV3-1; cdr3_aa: CASSQDPGRTDTQYF; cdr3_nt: TGTGCCAGCAGCCAAGATCCAGGTAGGACAGATACGCAGTATTTT
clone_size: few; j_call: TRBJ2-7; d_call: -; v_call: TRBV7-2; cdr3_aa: CATMKASSYEQYF; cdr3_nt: TGTGCCACCATGAAAGCTAGCTCCTACGAGCAGTACTTC
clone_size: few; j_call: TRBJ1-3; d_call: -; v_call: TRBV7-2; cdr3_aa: CASSLEATRGNTIYF; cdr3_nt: TGTGCCAGCAGCTTAGAGGCAACAAGGGGAAACACCATATATTTT
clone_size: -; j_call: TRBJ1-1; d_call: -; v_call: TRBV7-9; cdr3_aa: CASSSGIMVSTEAFF; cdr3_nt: TGTGCCAGCAGTTCTGGTATTATGGTGAGCACTGAAGCTTTCTTT
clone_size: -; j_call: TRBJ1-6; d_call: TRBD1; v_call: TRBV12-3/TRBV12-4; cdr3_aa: CASGFGDRGFLSLNSPLHF; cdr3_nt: TGTGCCAGCGGATTCGGGGACAGGGGGTTTCTGTCTTTGAATTCACCCCTCCACTTT
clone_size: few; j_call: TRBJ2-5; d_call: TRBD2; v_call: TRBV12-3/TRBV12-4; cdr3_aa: CASSLEGTNIETQYF; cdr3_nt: TGTGCCAGCAGTTTAGAAGGGACTAATATCGAGACCCAGTACTTC
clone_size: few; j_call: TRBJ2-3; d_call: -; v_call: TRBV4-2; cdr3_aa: CASSPRGTSTDTQYF; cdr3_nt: TGTGCCAGCAGCCCCCGGGGGACTAGCACAGATACGCAGTATTTT
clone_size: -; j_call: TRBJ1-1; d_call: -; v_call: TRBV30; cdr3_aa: CAWSPSGLGAFF; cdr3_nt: TGTGCCTGGAGTCCCTCCGGACTGGGAGCTTTCTTT
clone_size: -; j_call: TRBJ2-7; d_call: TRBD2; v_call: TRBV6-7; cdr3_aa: CASSYSENLRAGRYEQYF; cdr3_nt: TGTGCCAGCAGTTACTCAGAGAACCTCCGAGCGGGGAGATACGAGCAGTACTTC
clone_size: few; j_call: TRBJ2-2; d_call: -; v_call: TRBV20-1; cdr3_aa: CSARDPGGRRGTGELFF; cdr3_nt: TGCAGTGCTAGAGATCCCGGGGGGCGCAGGGGTACCGGGGAGCTGTTTTTT
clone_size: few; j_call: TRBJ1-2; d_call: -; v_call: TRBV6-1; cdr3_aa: CASSKQIANYGYTF; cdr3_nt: TGTGCCAGCAGTAAGCAGATAGCTAACTATGGCTACACCTTC
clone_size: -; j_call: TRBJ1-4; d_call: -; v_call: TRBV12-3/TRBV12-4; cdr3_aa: CASRGTNGEKLFF; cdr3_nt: TGTGCCAGCAGGGGAACCAACGGTGAAAAACTGTTTTTT